This TCR beta chain was retrieved from a study of shared clonotypes between healthy human individuals. In the study overall: For every donor, three CD4 naive, three CD4 memory, two CD8 naive and one CD8 memory plates were used.

This clone has just a few counts. The V end lost 0 bases, the J end lost 1 base, and 10 bases lay between the germline ends. In germline, CDR1 is SGHNT, CDR2 YYREEE (reference sequence). This CDR3 is 15 amino acids long. TCRdb keeps only in-frame clones here, not all; method: immunoSEQ multiplex PCR. Altogether millions of clones are present, over 85% being singletons, with the ten largest covering roughly 0.15%. The clonotype was recovered from a young man in good health. J is TRBJ1-1 and V is TRBV5-4; D is unresolved. The specimen was naive CD4+ T cells sorted from blood. The subset: CD45RA+ positively selected. This chain's CDR3 is CASSLGWRGNTEAFF. The CDR3 coding sequence is TGTGCCAGCAGCTTGGGGTGGCGGGGGAACACTGAAGCTTTCTTT. The whole variable domain, filled in from reference TRBV5-4 and TRBJ1-1, reads ETGVTQSPTHLIKTRGQQVTLRCSSQSGHNTVSWYQQALGQGPQFIFQYYREEENGRGNFPPRFSGLQFPNYSSELNVNALELDDSALYLCASSLGWRGNTEAFFGQGTRLTVV.